Given below is one T cell receptor beta chain in context. These data come from a study of blood T cell repertoires in COVID-19. Turning to the study itself: The United States, Italy and Spain were the sources of the acute and convalescent COVID-19 samples. PBMCs, B-cell-depleted T cells, or T cells were the source of the cDNA or gDNA that made up the material.

Per the authors' pipeline: How many nucleated cells were present was estimated from reference gene primer amplification. Profiled with immunoSEQ multiplex PCR; TCRdb holds only in-frame clones, not every one. The D gene and trimming were derived from the DNA, and the V and J assignments and clone size from that table. Seen here are approximately 260,000 clones, under 90% observed once, and the top ten hold 2.2%. V was shortened by 5 bases and J by 10 bases, with 12 bases between the two germline ends. The germline V gene has CDR1 MGHDK and CDR2 SYGVNS. The CDR3 is 13 amino acids. Sequenced: peripheral blood. The rearrangement links TRBV25-1 to TRBJ1-6; tentatively, D is TRBD1 (5 bases). The receptor was isolated from a man aged 45-65 years with acute or convalescent COVID-19. The CDR3 sequence: CASSFQGKSPLHF. CDR3 in DNA: TGTGCCAGCAGTTTTCAGGGTAAATCACCCCTCCACTTT. Full variable domain (outside the CDR3, taken from reference TRBV25-1 and TRBJ1-6): EADIYQTPRYLVIGTGKKITLECSQTMGHDKMYWYQQDPGMELHLIHYSYGVNSTEKGDLSSESTVSRIRTEHFPLTLESARPSHTSQYLCASSFQGKSPLHFGNGTRLTVT.